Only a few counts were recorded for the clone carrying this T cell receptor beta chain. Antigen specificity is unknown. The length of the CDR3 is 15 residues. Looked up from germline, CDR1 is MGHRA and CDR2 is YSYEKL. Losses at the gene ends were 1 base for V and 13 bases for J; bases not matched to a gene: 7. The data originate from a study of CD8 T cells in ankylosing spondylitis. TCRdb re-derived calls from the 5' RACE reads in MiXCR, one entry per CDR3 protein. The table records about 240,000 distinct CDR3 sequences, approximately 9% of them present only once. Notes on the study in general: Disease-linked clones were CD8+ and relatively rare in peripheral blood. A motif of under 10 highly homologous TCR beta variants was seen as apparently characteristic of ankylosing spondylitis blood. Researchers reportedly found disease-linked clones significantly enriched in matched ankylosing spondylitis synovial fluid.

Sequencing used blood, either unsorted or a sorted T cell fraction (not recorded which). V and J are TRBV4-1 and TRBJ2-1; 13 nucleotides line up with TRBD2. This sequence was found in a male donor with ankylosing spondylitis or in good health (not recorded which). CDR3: CASSQGLAGGPNQFF. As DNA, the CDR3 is TGCGCCAGCAGCCAAGGACTAGCGGGAGGCCCCAACCAGTTCTTC.